There are many counts of the clone carrying this T cell receptor beta chain. Its antigen is currently unknown. The sample's time point: newly diagnosed GD, antithyroid drugs for less than 3 months. With RNA extracted from PBMCs as input, the TCR library was made. Germline V gene data show CDR1 as MDHEN and CDR2 as SYDVKM. This CDR3 has 13 residues. With 6 bases clipped from V and 2 bases from J, the junction kept 3 bases outside the gene matches. The sample is drawn from a study of regulatory T cells in long-lasting Graves disease. Study context: Those Graves' patients who were newly diagnosed had been on antithyroid drugs under 3 months.

Sequencing libraries for TCR beta were prepared with iRepertoire HTBI primers and Arm-PCR of CDR3 regions. TCRdb re-called the multiplex PCR reads with MiXCR, one entry per CDR3 protein. The sample has roughly 350,000 distinct CDR3 sequences; roughly a sixth are singletons. Notes on the study in general: There were preferences for TRBV28, TRBJ1-2 and TRBJ2-5 in persistent disease.

This same sample was also part of a study on T cells in Graves' hyperthyroidism and ophthalmopathy. That report adds: During a first-round RT-PCR of the TCR CDR3, the HTBI primer set was used.

This chain joins TRBV28 and TRBJ1-2; TRBD1 agrees at 7 bases. This TCR came from a man aged 35 to 55 with Graves disease. The sequencing used peripheral blood mononuclear cells (PBMCs), collected at new diagnosis, from a patient treated with antithyroid drugs. The CDR3 loop is CASRPQGNYGYTF. The DNA for the CDR3 is TGTGCCAGCAGGCCACAGGGGAACTATGGCTACACCTTC.